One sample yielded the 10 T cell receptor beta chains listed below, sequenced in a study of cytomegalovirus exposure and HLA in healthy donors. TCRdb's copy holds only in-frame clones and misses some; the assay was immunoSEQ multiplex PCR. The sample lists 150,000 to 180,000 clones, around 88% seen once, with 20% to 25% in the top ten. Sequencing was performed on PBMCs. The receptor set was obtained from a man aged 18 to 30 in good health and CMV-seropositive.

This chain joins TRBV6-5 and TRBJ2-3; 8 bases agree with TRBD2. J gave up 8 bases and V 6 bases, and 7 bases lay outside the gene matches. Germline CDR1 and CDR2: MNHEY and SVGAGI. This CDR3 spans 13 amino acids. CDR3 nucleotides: TGTGCCAGCAGGGGACCGGGGGGGACTACGCAGTATTTT. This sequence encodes CASRGPGGTTQYF.

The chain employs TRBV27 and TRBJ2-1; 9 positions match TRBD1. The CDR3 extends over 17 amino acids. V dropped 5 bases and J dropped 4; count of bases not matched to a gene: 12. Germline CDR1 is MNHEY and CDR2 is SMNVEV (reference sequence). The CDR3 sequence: CASSPDRGWARYNEQFF. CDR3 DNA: TGTGCCAGCAGTCCCGACAGGGGGTGGGCTCGATACAATGAGCAGTTCTTC.

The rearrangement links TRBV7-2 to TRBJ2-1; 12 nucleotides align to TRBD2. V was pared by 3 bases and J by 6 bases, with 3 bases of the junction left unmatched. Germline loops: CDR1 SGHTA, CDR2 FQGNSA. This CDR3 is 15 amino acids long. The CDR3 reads CASSFSSGGANEQFF. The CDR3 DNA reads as TGTGCCAGCAGCTTCTCTAGCGGGGGGGCCAATGAGCAGTTCTTC.

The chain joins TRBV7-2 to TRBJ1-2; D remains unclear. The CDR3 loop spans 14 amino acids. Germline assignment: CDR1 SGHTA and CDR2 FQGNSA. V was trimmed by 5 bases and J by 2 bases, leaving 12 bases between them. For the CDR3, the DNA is TGTGCCAGCAGCCGACCCAGGAGGAACTATGGCTACACCTTC. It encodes CASSRPRRNYGYTF. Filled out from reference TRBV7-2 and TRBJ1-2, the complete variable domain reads GAGVSQSPSNKVTEKGKDVELRCDPISGHTALYWYRQSLGQGLEFLIYFQGNSAPDKSGLPSDRFSAERTGGSVSTLTIQRTQQEDSAVYLCASSRPRRNYGYTFGSGTRLTVV.

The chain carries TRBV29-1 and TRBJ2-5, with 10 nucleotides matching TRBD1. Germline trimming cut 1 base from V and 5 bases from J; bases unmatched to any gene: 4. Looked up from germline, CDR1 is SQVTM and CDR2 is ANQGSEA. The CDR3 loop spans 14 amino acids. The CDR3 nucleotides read TGCAGCGTTGAAGGACAGGGGGCAGGGGAGACCCAGTACTTC. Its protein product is CSVEGQGAGETQYF.

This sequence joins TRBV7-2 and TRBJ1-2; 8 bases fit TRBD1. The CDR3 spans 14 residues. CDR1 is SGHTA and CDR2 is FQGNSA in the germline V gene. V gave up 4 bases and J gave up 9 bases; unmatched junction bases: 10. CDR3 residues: CASSYGTGRARYTF. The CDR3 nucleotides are TGTGCCAGCAGCTATGGGACAGGACGTGCGCGCTACACCTTC.

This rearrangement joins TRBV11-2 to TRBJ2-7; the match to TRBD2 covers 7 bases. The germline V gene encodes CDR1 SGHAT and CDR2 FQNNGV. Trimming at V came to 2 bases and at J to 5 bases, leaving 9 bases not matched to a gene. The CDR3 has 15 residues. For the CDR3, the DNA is TGTGCCAGCAGCTTATGGGGCGGGAGCTCGGACGAGCAGTACTTC. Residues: CASSLWGGSSDEQYF.

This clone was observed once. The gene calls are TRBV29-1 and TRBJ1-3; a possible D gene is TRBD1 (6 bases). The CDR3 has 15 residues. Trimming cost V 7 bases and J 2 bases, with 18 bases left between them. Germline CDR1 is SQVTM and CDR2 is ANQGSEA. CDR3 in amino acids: CSALDSISPGNTIYF. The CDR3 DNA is TGCAGCGCCCTGGACAGCATCAGTCCTGGAAACACCATATATTTT.

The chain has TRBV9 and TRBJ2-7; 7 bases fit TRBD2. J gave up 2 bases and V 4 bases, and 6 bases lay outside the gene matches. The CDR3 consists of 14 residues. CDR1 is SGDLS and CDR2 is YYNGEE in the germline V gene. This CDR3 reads CASSPRAGTYEQYF. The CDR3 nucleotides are TGTGCCAGCAGCCCTCGAGCGGGGACCTACGAGCAGTACTTC.

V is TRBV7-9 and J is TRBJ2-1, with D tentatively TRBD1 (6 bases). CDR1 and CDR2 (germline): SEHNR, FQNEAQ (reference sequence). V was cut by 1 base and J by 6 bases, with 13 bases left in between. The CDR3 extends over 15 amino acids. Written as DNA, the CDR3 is TGTGCCAGCAGCTTAGGGCAGGGGATTTCCAATGAGCAGTTCTTC. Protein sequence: CASSLGQGISNEQFF.